This T cell receptor (beta chain) is drawn from a study of blood T cell repertoires in COVID-19. At the level of the study: Spain, Italy and the United States supplied samples that represented acute and convalescent COVID-19. PBMCs, B-cell-depleted T cells, or T cells provided the cDNA or gDNA that made up the material.

The germline V gene has CDR1 SGHTA and CDR2 FQGNSA. The V end was cut by 6 bases, the J end by 8 bases, with 16 bases between. CDR3 size: 13 residues. The protocol was immunoSEQ multiplex PCR, while the TCRdb copy is restricted to in-frame clones and leaves out a portion. In the table there are about 290,000 clones, around 88% of which are singletons. Sequenced: peripheral blood. This receptor was obtained from a man aged 35-49 years with acute or convalescent COVID-19. This chain connects TRBV7-2 to TRBJ1-2; D perhaps matches TRBD1 (6 bases). The CDR3 DNA sequence: TGTGCCAGCAGTTCCGGACAGCTGGGGGGCTACACCTTC. Its translation is CASSSGQLGGYTF.